This T cell receptor (beta chain) appears in the sequencing data of a study of blood T cell repertoires in COVID-19. Study background: COVID-19 samples collected from the United States, Italy and Spain covered acute and convalescent phases.

Germline CDR1 and CDR2: ENHRY and SYGVKD. This CDR3 is built from 16 residues. V lost 0 bases, J lost 2 bases, and 13 bases lay in between. The assay was immunoSEQ multiplex PCR, and TCRdb's table has in-frame clones only and misses some. The sample lists hundreds of thousands of clones; 70% to 90% were seen once. The study drew participants aged about 18 to 95 years from approximately 23 US areas. Clinical histories supplied by participants themselves formed the basis of cohort assignment. The clonotype was recovered from a man in his thirties or forties who had recovered from COVID-19. The sequenced material came from PBMCs or T cells enriched from blood (not recorded which). This chain joins TRBV10-3 and TRBJ1-2; a weak D match, TRBD1 (5 bases). CDR3 region: CAISESEAGRNYGYTF. The CDR3 DNA follows: TGTGCCATCAGTGAGTCTGAGGCAGGGAGGAACTATGGCTACACCTTC.